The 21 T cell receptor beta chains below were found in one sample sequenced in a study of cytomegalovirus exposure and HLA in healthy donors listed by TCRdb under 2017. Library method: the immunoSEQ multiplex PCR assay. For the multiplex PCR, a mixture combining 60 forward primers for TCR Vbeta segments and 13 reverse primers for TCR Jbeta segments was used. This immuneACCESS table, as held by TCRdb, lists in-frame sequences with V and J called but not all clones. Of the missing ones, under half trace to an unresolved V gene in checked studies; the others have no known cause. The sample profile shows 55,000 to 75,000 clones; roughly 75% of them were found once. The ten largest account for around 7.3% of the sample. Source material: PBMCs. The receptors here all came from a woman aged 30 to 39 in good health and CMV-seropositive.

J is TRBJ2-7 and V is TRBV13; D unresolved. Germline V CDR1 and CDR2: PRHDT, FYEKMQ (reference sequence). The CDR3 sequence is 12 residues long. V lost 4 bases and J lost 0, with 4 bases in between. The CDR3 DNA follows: TGTGCCAGCAGCTCTTACTCCTACGAGCAGTACTTC. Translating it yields CASSSYSYEQYF.

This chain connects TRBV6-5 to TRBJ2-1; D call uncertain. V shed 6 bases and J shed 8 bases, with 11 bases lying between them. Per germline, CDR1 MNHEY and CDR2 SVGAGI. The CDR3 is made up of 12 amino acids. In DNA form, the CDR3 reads TGTGCCAGCAGGAGAGGTGACCATGAGCAGTTCTTC. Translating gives CASRRGDHEQFF.

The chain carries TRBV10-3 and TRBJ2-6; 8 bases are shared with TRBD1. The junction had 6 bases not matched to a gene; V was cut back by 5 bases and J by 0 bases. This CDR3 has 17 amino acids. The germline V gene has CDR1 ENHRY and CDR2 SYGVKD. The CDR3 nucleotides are TGTGCCATCAGTCGACAGGGGAAGAACTCTGGGGCCAACGTCCTGACTTTC. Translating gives CAISRQGKNSGANVLTF.

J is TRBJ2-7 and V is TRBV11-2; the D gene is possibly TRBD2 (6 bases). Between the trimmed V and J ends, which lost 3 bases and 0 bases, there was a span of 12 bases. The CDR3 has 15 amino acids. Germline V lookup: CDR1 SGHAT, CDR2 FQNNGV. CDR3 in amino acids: CASSFAGTASYEQYF. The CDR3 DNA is TGTGCCAGCAGCTTTGCCGGGACTGCCTCCTACGAGCAGTACTTC.

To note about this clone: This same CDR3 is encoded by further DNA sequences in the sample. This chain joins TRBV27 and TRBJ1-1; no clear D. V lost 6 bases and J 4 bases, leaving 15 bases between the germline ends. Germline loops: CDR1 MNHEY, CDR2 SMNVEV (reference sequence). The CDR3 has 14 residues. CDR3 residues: CASSLQRAGTEAFF. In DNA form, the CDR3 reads TGTGCCAGCAGCTTACAAAGAGCGGGCACTGAAGCTTTCTTT.

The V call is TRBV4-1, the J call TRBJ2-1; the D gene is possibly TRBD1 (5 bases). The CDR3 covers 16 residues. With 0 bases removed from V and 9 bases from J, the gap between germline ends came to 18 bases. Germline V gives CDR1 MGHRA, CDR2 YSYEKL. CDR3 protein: CASSQDLNSAQGEQFF. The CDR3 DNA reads TGCGCCAGCAGCCAAGATCTTAATAGTGCTCAGGGTGAGCAGTTCTTC.

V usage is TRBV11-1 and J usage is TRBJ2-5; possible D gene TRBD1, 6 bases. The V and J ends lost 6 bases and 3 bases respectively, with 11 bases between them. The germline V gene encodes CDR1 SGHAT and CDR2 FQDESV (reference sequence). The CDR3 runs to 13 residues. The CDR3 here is CASSGGREETQYF. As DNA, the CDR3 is TGTGCCAGCAGTGGGGGCAGGGAAGAGACCCAGTACTTC.

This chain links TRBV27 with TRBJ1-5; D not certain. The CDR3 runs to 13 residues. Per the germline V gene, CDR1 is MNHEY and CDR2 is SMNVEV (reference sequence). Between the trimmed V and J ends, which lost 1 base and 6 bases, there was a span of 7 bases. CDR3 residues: CASSLLSGQPQHF. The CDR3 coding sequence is TGTGCCAGCAGTTTATTGTCAGGTCAGCCCCAGCATTTT.

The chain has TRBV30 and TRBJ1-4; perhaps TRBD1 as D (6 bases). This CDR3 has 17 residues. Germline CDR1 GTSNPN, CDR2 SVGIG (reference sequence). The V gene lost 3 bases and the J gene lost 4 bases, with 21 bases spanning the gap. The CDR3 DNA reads TGTGCCTGGAGGCCCGGACAGTCATCCAGCCTTAATGAAAAACTGTTTTTT. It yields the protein CAWRPGQSSSLNEKLFF.

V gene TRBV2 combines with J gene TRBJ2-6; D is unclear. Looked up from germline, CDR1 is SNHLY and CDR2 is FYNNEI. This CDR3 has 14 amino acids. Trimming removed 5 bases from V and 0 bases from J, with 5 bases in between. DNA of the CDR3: TGTGCCAGCAGTTTCAGCTCTGGGGCCAACGTCCTGACTTTC. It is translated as CASSFSSGANVLTF.

This chain's CDR3 is CASSSIVNTEAFF. CDR3 bases: TGTGCCAGCAGCTCAATAGTTAACACTGAAGCTTTCTTT. V and J are TRBV7-6 and TRBJ1-1; D call uncertain. Trimming removed 4 bases at V and 2 bases at J, with 8 bases between. CDR3 length equals 13 residues. From germline, CDR1 is SGHVS and CDR2 FNYEAQ.

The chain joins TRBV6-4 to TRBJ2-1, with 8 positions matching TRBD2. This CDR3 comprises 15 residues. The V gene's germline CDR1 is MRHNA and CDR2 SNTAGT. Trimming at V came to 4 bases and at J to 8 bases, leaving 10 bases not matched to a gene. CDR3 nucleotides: TGTGCCAGCAGTGGCGTGGGACTAGTATTCCATGAGCAGTTCTTC. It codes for CASSGVGLVFHEQFF.

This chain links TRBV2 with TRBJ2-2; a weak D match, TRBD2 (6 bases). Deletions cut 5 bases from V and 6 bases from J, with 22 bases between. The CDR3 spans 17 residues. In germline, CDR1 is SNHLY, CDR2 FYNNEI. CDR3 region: CASSKGLAVLRAGELFF. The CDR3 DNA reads TGTGCCAGCAGTAAGGGCTTAGCGGTTCTGAGGGCCGGGGAGCTGTTTTTT.

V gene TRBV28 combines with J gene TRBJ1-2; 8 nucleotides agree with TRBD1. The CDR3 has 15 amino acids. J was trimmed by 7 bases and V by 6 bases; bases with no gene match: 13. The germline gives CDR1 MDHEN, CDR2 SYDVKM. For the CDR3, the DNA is TGTGCCAGCAGCCCAACCCCCGACAGGGGCGGTGGCTACACCTTC. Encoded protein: CASSPTPDRGGGYTF.

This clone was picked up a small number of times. The CDR3 spells CASSLTHGREGGELFF. In nucleotides, the CDR3 is TGTGCCAGCAGCTTAACCCACGGGAGGGAGGGCGGGGAGCTGTTTTTT. The genes are TRBV7-2 and TRBJ2-2, with 8 bases lining up with TRBD2. V shed 2 bases, J shed 7 bases, and the junction held 9 bases outside the gene matches. The CDR3 length is 16 residues. CDR1 and CDR2 (germline): SGHTA, FQGNSA.

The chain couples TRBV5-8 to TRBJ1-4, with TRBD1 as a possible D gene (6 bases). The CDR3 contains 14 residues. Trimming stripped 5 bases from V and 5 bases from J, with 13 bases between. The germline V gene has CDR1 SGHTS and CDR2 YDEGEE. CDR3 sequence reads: CASRRGQSNEKLFF. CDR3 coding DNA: TGTGCCAGCAGACGCGGACAGTCAAATGAAAAACTGTTTTTT.

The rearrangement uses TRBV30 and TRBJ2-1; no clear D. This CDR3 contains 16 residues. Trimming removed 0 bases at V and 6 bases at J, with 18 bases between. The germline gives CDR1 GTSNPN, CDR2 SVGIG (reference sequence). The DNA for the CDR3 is TGTGCCTGGAGTGTACGCCAGATGGTTAATGTCAATGAGCAGTTCTTC. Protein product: CAWSVRQMVNVNEQFF.

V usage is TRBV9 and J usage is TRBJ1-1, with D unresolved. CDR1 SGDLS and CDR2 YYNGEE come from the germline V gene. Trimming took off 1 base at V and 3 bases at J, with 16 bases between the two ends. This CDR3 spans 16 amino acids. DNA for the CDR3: TGTGCCAGCAGCGTAAGCGTCTTCCTGGATGACACTGAAGCTTTCTTT. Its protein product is CASSVSVFLDDTEAFF.

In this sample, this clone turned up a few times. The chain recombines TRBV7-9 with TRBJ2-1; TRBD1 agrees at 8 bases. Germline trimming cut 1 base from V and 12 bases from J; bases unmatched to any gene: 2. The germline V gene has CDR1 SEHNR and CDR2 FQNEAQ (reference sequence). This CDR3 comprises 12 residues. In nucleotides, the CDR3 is TGTGCCAGCAGCTTAGTAGGACAGGGGCAGTTCTTC. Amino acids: CASSLVGQGQFF.

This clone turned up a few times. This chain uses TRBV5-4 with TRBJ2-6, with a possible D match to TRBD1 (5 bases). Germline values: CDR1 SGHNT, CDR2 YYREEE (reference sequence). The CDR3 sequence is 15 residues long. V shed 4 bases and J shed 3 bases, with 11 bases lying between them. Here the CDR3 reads CASSLRVNGANVLTF. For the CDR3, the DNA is TGTGCCAGCAGCCTCAGGGTAAATGGGGCCAACGTCCTGACTTTC.

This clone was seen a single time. The CDR3 sequence: CASSLGASGRWDEQFF. The CDR3 nucleotides read TGTGCCAGCAGCTTAGGGGCTAGCGGGAGATGGGATGAGCAGTTCTTC. The V gene is TRBV11-2, the J gene TRBJ2-1, with 10 bases lining up with TRBD2. From germline, CDR1 is SGHAT and CDR2 FQNNGV. V gave up 1 base and J gave up 8 bases; unmatched junction bases: 8. This CDR3 region has 16 residues.